A selection of T cell receptor beta chains follows, all from one sample in a study of blood T cell repertoires in COVID-19. Method: immunoSEQ multiplex PCR; TCRdb's copy keeps in-frame clones and lacks some. Here the sample spans a few hundred thousand clones, roughly 89% being singletons. Specimen: peripheral blood. These receptors were collected from a woman between 40 and 55 years old who had recovered from COVID-19. Each CDR3 is given with its conserved first and last residue. Fields, in order: clone size, V gene, J gene, D gene, CDR3 protein, CDR3 DNA. D genes are given only for firm matches. A row's size may be missing; if present it is once, few, many or a size class.

clone size: NA; V gene: TRBV6-1; J gene: TRBJ1-5; D gene: NA; CDR3 protein: CASSELAGVGQPQHF; CDR3 DNA: TGTGCCAGCAGTGAATTGGCAGGGGTGGGTCAGCCCCAGCATTTT
clone size: NA; V gene: TRBV7-9; J gene: TRBJ1-1; D gene: TRBD1; CDR3 protein: CASSPGTANTEAFF; CDR3 DNA: TGTGCCAGCAGCCCGGGGACAGCTAACACTGAAGCTTTCTTT
clone size: NA; V gene: TRBV21-1; J gene: TRBJ2-7; D gene: NA; CDR3 protein: CASSIGGPNQDYEQYF; CDR3 DNA: TGTGCCAGCAGCATCGGGGGGCCGAACCAAGACTACGAGCAGTACTTC
clone size: NA; V gene: TRBV4-1; J gene: TRBJ2-7; D gene: NA; CDR3 protein: CASSQVKGDSYEQYF; CDR3 DNA: TGCGCCAGCAGCCAAGTGAAGGGGGATTCCTACGAGCAGTACTTC
clone size: NA; V gene: TRBV9; J gene: TRBJ2-3; D gene: NA; CDR3 protein: CASSAGGTDTQYF; CDR3 DNA: TGTGCCAGCAGCGCGGGAGGCACAGATACGCAGTATTTT
clone size: NA; V gene: TRBV5-1; J gene: TRBJ2-6; D gene: NA; CDR3 protein: CASSLGGYGANVLTF; CDR3 DNA: TGCGCCAGCAGCTTGGGAGGGTACGGGGCCAACGTCCTGACTTTC
clone size: NA; V gene: TRBV24-1; J gene: TRBJ2-6; D gene: NA; CDR3 protein: CATSLSGANVLTF; CDR3 DNA: TGTGCCACCAGCCTCTCTGGGGCCAACGTCCTGACTTTC
clone size: NA; V gene: TRBV30; J gene: TRBJ2-3; D gene: TRBD2; CDR3 protein: CAWSVGGSGADTQYF; CDR3 DNA: TGTGCCTGGAGTGTTGGCGGGAGTGGCGCAGATACGCAGTATTTT
clone size: NA; V gene: TRBV18; J gene: TRBJ2-3; D gene: TRBD2; CDR3 protein: CASSPRLAGADTQYF; CDR3 DNA: TGTGCCAGCTCACCGCGACTAGCGGGAGCCGATACGCAGTATTTT
clone size: NA; V gene: TRBV3-1/TRBV3-2; J gene: TRBJ1-6; D gene: NA; CDR3 protein: CASSQDSAGALHF; CDR3 DNA: TGTGCCAGCAGCCAAGATAGCGCCGGAGCCCTCCACTTT
clone size: NA; V gene: TRBV2; J gene: TRBJ1-3; D gene: NA; CDR3 protein: CASSFRLFSGNTIYF; CDR3 DNA: TGTGCCAGCAGCTTTAGATTGTTCTCTGGAAACACCATATATTTT
clone size: NA; V gene: TRBV9; J gene: TRBJ1-1; D gene: NA; CDR3 protein: CASSVLSDTEAFF; CDR3 DNA: TGTGCCAGCAGCGTGTTATCGGACACGGAAGCTTTCTTT
clone size: NA; V gene: TRBV28; J gene: TRBJ1-1; D gene: NA; CDR3 protein: CASSPVRFMNTEAFF; CDR3 DNA: TGTGCCAGCAGTCCCGTCAGGTTCATGAACACTGAAGCTTTCTTT
clone size: NA; V gene: TRBV24-1; J gene: TRBJ2-2; D gene: TRBD1; CDR3 protein: CATSDGQGVGNTGELFF; CDR3 DNA: TGTGCCACCAGTGACGGACAGGGGGTTGGGAACACCGGGGAGCTGTTTTTT
clone size: NA; V gene: TRBV3-1/TRBV3-2; J gene: TRBJ2-2; D gene: TRBD1; CDR3 protein: CASSPTGTGLTGELFF; CDR3 DNA: TGTGCCAGCAGCCCTACCGGGACAGGGCTCACCGGGGAGCTGTTTTTT
clone size: few; V gene: TRBV5-1; J gene: TRBJ2-4; D gene: NA; CDR3 protein: CASSPGQIQNIQYF; CDR3 DNA: TGCGCCAGCAGCCCTGGACAGATTCAAAACATTCAGTACTTC